Presented here are 14 T cell receptor beta chains from one specimen sequenced in a study of T cell responses to AZD1222 COVID-19 vaccine. Data came from immunoSEQ multiplex PCR; TCRdb stores just in-frame clones and leaves some out. The sample contains some 110,000 clones, around 90% of which appear only once. Material: peripheral blood, obtained 28 days after the second AZD1222 dose. These receptors were taken from an adult who received the AZD1222 COVID-19 vaccine.

The gene calls are TRBV25-1 and TRBJ1-1; D might be TRBD1 (5 bases). Trimming cost V 8 bases and J 4 bases, with 8 bases left between them. The CDR3 spans 11 residues. Germline values: CDR1 MGHDK, CDR2 SYGVNS. CDR3 sequence: CASQTGTEAFF. The CDR3 bases are TGTGCCAGCCAAACAGGCACTGAAGCTTTCTTT.

This clone showed up just once. The CDR3 region is CASILGGTGETQYF. The CDR3 DNA follows: TGTGCCAGCATTCTCGGGGGGACCGGAGAGACCCAGTACTTC. V usage is TRBV7-2 and J usage is TRBJ2-5; 7 nucleotides line up with TRBD2. CDR3 size: 14 residues. The germline V gene has CDR1 SGHTA and CDR2 FQGNSA. Trimming took 7 bases from V and 4 from J; bases not matched to a gene: 9.

The chain couples TRBV9 to TRBJ1-4; D might be TRBD1 (6 bases). Germline V gene sequence: CDR1 SGDLS, CDR2 YYNGEE. This CDR3 region has 15 residues. The V and J ends lost 0 bases and 15 bases respectively, with 21 bases between them. The CDR3 DNA sequence: TGTGCCAGCAGCGTAGGATTGTTGGGGGCGAGAGGGTTGTTTTTT. Its protein is CASSVGLLGARGLFF.

This clone appeared a few times. This sequence joins TRBV5-1 and TRBJ2-5, with 9 bases fitting TRBD1. CDR1 SGHRS and CDR2 YFSETQ come from the germline V gene. Trimming cost V 5 bases and J 5 bases; bases outside gene matches: 7. This CDR3 has 14 residues. The CDR3 reads CASRQTGGLETQYF. The DNA for the CDR3 is TGCGCCAGCAGGCAGACAGGGGGTTTGGAGACCCAGTACTTC.

The chain is built from TRBV6-5 and TRBJ2-5; D ambiguous. Germline CDR1 MNHEY, CDR2 SVGAGI. V shed 5 bases and J shed 3 bases, with 10 bases lying between them. There are 13 residues in the CDR3. The CDR3 region has the DNA TGTGCCAGCAGTAGGAACCTCAAAGAGACCCAGTACTTC. As protein: CASSRNLKETQYF.

The chain joins TRBV27 to TRBJ1-2; 8 nucleotides align to TRBD1. The germline gives CDR1 MNHEY, CDR2 SMNVEV (reference sequence). The CDR3 consists of 15 residues. Trimming removed 3 bases from V and 4 bases from J; junction bases left unmatched: 7. The chain's CDR3 is CASSLQGALSYGYTF. The CDR3 nucleotides read TGTGCCAGCAGTTTGCAGGGGGCTCTAAGCTATGGCTACACCTTC.

This chain connects TRBV6-5 to TRBJ2-1; 7 bases map to TRBD2. This CDR3 comprises 14 residues. The V and J ends lost 2 bases and 3 bases, in that order; junction bases with no gene match: 1. Germline CDR1 and CDR2: MNHEY and SVGAGI. The CDR3 region has the DNA TGTGCCAGCAGTTACCGGACTAGCTACAATGAGCAGTTCTTC. Its translation is CASSYRTSYNEQFF.

The chain links TRBV7-3 to TRBJ2-2; TRBD1 is a possible D gene (5 bases). CDR3 length: 14 amino acids. The ends were cut back, 1 base at V and 6 bases at J, with 9 bases in the middle. CDR1 and CDR2 (germline): SGHTA, FQGTGA. This CDR3 reads CASSLIAGPGELFF. CDR3 sequence (DNA): TGTGCCAGCAGCTTAATCGCAGGGCCCGGGGAGCTGTTTTTT.

The V and J genes are TRBV29-1 and TRBJ2-2; the match to TRBD2 covers 9 bases. The CDR3 covers 18 residues. V was clipped by 2 bases and J by 2 bases; unmatched bases: 12. The germline CDR1 and CDR2 sequences are SQVTM and ANQGSEA. DNA for the CDR3: TGCAGCGTTGAATATGCGGGGGGGCCTTACGCTAACACCGGGGAGCTGTTTTTT. This gives the protein CSVEYAGGPYANTGELFF.

The chain recombines TRBV28 with TRBJ2-7; TRBD1 aligns across 9 bases. The J segment lost 4 bases and the V segment lost 7 bases, leaving 8 bases of the junction unmatched. The CDR3 length is 14 residues. Germline V gives CDR1 MDHEN, CDR2 SYDVKM. CDR3 region: CASTKTGGSYEQYF. The CDR3, as DNA: TGTGCCAGCACCAAGACAGGGGGTAGTTACGAGCAGTACTTC.

CDR3 amino acids: CASSSPRLAGNEQYF. In DNA, the CDR3 is TGTGCCAGCAGCTCCCCTCGGCTAGCGGGGAACGAGCAGTACTTC. The gene calls are TRBV7-2 and TRBJ2-7; 9 bases agree with TRBD2. From germline, CDR1 is SGHTA and CDR2 FQGNSA. This CDR3 region has 15 residues. After removal of 4 bases from V and 5 bases from J, the junction contained 9 bases not matched to a gene.

This chain connects TRBV4-3 to TRBJ1-2; D is possibly TRBD1 (6 bases). V was pared by 5 bases and J by 8 bases, with 12 bases between. CDR1 is LGHNA and CDR2 is YSLEER in the germline V gene. The CDR3 contains 12 residues. In DNA form, the CDR3 reads TGCGCCAGCAGCGGATACAGGGTAGGCTACACCTTC. This codes for CASSGYRVGYTF.

V and J are TRBV27 and TRBJ1-1, with D possibly TRBD1 on 6 matching bases. This CDR3 spans 14 amino acids. The V end lost 6 bases, the J end lost 2 bases, and 13 bases lay between the germline ends. In germline, CDR1 is MNHEY, CDR2 SMNVEV (reference sequence). CDR3 in amino acids: CASSWGQFNTEAFF. CDR3 DNA sequence: TGTGCCAGCAGCTGGGGGCAGTTCAACACTGAAGCTTTCTTT.

The rearrangement links TRBV27 to TRBJ2-2; D is possibly TRBD2 (5 bases). From germline, CDR1 is MNHEY and CDR2 SMNVEV (reference sequence). Trimming took 4 bases from V and 7 from J, leaving 16 bases between them. The CDR3 loop spans 15 amino acids. The CDR3 loop reads CASSSGVLAIGELFF. DNA for the CDR3: TGTGCCAGCAGTTCGGGCGTGTTAGCGATCGGGGAGCTGTTTTTT.